This passage covers 17 T cell receptor beta chains from one sample sequenced in a study of blood T cells in healthy people across ages. A second roughly 6 to 11 cycle PCR used barcoded and J-beta primers. TCRdb ran MiXCR on the 5' RACE reads and lists one entry per CDR3 protein. This table holds about 1.1 million distinct CDR3 sequences, roughly two fifths found once. Sequenced material: blood. The receptors shown here come from a man in his late teens or twenties in good health.

This chain connects TRBV4-2 to TRBJ2-2; no clear D gene. This CDR3 contains 15 residues. Trimming shortened V by 1 base and J by 2 bases, and 8 bases separated the two germline ends. The germline gives CDR1 LGHNA, CDR2 YNFKEQ. The CDR3 loop reads CASSQATRNTGELFF. The CDR3 DNA is TGTGCCAGCAGCCAAGCCACGAGAAACACCGGGGAGCTGTTTTTT.

This clonotype was counted between two and nine times. The J gene is TRBJ2-1, the V gene TRBV7-9; no definite D call. In germline, CDR1 is SEHNR, CDR2 FQNEAQ (reference sequence). Trimming cost V 2 bases and J 2 bases, with 10 bases left between them. The CDR3 loop spans 15 amino acids. CDR3: CASSLSVPAYNEQFF. Here the CDR3 DNA reads TGTGCCAGCAGCTTAAGCGTGCCGGCCTACAATGAGCAGTTCTTC.

The rearrangement links TRBV12-3 or TRBV12-4 to TRBJ2-7; possibly TRBD1 or TRBD2 for D (6 bases each). The CDR3 runs to 16 residues. V was clipped by 3 bases and J by 5 bases, with 20 bases between them. This CDR3 is CASSFTPVRGRNEQYF. CDR3 DNA: TGTGCCAGCAGTTTTACCCCTGTGAGGGGGAGGAACGAGCAGTACTTC.

The rearrangement links TRBV5-1 to TRBJ2-7; 8 bases match TRBD1. CDR3 size: 16 residues. Germline V gene lookup returns CDR1 SGHRS and CDR2 YFSETQ. After removal of 4 bases from V and 0 bases from J, the junction contained 9 bases not matched to a gene. The CDR3 loop reads CASSPTGAVSSYEQYF. The CDR3, as DNA: TGCGCCAGCAGCCCGACAGGGGCGGTAAGCTCCTACGAGCAGTACTTC.

This clonotype was observed a handful of times. The V gene is TRBV29-1, the J gene TRBJ1-5; the D is unclear. CDR3 length: 14 amino acids. In germline, CDR1 is SQVTM, CDR2 ANQGSEA. V was cut by 4 bases and J by 0 bases, with 10 bases left in between. The CDR3 bases are TGCAGCGTTGCCCTGGGATATAGCAATCAGCCCCAGCATTTT. Translation gives CSVALGYSNQPQHF.

The chain combines TRBV20-1 with TRBJ2-3; maybe TRBD2 (7 bases). Trimming cost V 5 bases and J 0 bases, with 15 bases left between them. There are 15 residues in the CDR3. Per the germline V gene, CDR1 is DFQATT and CDR2 is SNEGSKA (reference sequence). The DNA of the CDR3 is TGCAGTGCTGGAGGCGGGGGCGGGAGCACAGATACGCAGTATTTT. Translating it yields CSAGGGGGSTDTQYF.

The genes are TRBV4-3 and TRBJ2-3; D perhaps matches TRBD2 (6 bases). The CDR3 is 14 residues long. V dropped 6 bases and J dropped 2 bases, with 12 bases sitting between them. Germline V lookup: CDR1 LGHNA, CDR2 YSLEER. CDR3 nucleotide sequence: TGCGCCAGCAGTCGGAGGGGAACCACAGATACGCAGTATTTT. Encoded protein: CASSRRGTTDTQYF.

The chain employs TRBV12-3 or TRBV12-4 and TRBJ1-1; TRBD1 might be the D (6 bases). This CDR3 contains 17 residues. V lost 3 bases, J lost 4 bases, and 21 bases lay in between. The CDR3: CASSLGAGVLYGTEAFF. CDR3 bases: TGTGCCAGCAGTTTGGGGGCAGGGGTATTGTACGGCACTGAAGCTTTCTTT.

The rearrangement uses TRBV6-2 or TRBV6-3 and TRBJ2-5; no clear D. The CDR3 length is 16 residues. Trimming left V 6 bases short and J 0 bases short, with 17 bases between. From germline, CDR1 is MNHEY and CDR2 SVGEGT. CDR3 bases: TGTGCCAGCAGGACCTCGAGGCTCCGGTACCAAGAGACCCAGTACTTC. It codes for CASRTSRLRYQETQYF.

The chain couples TRBV7-9 to TRBJ1-2, with 8 bases aligning to TRBD1. With 5 bases clipped from V and 7 bases from J, the junction kept 9 bases outside the gene matches. The CDR3 totals 14 residues. The germline CDR1 and CDR2 sequences are SEHNR and FQNEAQ (reference sequence). CDR3 bases: TGTGCCAGCAGCCAGGGGGCGCCCCTCAGTGGCTACACCTTC. Amino acid sequence: CASSQGAPLSGYTF.

This clonotype was picked up a small number of times. CDR3 bases: TGTGCCAGCAGCTTTACAGGGTTACAAGAGACCCAGTACTTC. Protein sequence: CASSFTGLQETQYF. V is TRBV11-2 and J is TRBJ2-5, with a tentative D call TRBD1 (6 bases). CDR3 length equals 14 residues. Trimming pared 3 bases from V and 2 bases from J, leaving 10 bases between. Germline CDR1 and CDR2: SGHAT and FQNNGV.

V gene TRBV20-1 combines with J gene TRBJ1-5; TRBD1 is a possible D gene (6 bases). Trimming removed 2 bases from V and 6 bases from J, with 14 bases in between. Germline values: CDR1 DFQATT, CDR2 SNEGSKA (reference sequence). The CDR3 extends over 14 amino acids. The CDR3 loop is CSARLQGSSQPQHF. CDR3 bases: TGCAGTGCTAGACTACAGGGATCTAGTCAGCCCCAGCATTTT.

This clonotype was seen a single time. The chain uses TRBV20-1 and TRBJ2-5; TRBD2 matches at 8 bases. J gave up 3 bases and V 3 bases, and 0 bases lay outside the gene matches. From germline, CDR1 is DFQATT and CDR2 SNEGSKA (reference sequence). There are 12 residues in the CDR3. As DNA, the CDR3 is TGCAGTGCTAGGACTAGCGAAGAGACCCAGTACTTC. Translation gives CSARTSEETQYF.

Ten or more counts support this clonotype. J is TRBJ2-3 and V is TRBV29-1; weak D call: TRBD2 (5 bases). The ends were cut back, 5 bases at V and 6 bases at J, with 15 bases in the middle. The CDR3 has 13 residues. Per germline, CDR1 SQVTM and CDR2 ANQGSEA. The DNA for the CDR3 is TGCAGCGTTAGCGGCAGACTGGCGGATACGCAGTATTTT. Translation gives CSVSGRLADTQYF.

V usage is TRBV20-1 and J usage is TRBJ1-2; 9 bases map to TRBD1. Germline V CDR1 and CDR2: DFQATT, SNEGSKA (reference sequence). The CDR3 covers 12 residues. V gave up 6 bases and J gave up 6 bases; unmatched junction bases: 5. CDR3 coding DNA: TGCAGTGCCCGGGGGACAGGGAATGGCTACACCTTC. Its protein product is CSARGTGNGYTF.

This clonotype was counted a few times. The chain is built from TRBV12-3 or TRBV12-4 and TRBJ2-5; no clear D. V dropped 1 base and J dropped 5 bases, with 8 bases sitting between them. The CDR3 runs to 13 residues. The CDR3 reads CASSLGYGETQYF. The CDR3 DNA reads TGTGCCAGCAGTTTAGGGTACGGGGAGACCCAGTACTTC.

This rearrangement joins TRBV20-1 to TRBJ2-2; TRBD2 aligns across 12 bases. Per the germline V gene, CDR1 is DFQATT and CDR2 is SNEGSKA (reference sequence). V lost 4 bases to trimming and J lost 3 bases; unmatched junction nucleotides: 3. The CDR3 spans 15 residues. The CDR3 loop reads CSATRLAGDTGELFF. The CDR3 region has the DNA TGCAGTGCTACCCGACTAGCGGGGGACACCGGGGAGCTGTTTTTT.